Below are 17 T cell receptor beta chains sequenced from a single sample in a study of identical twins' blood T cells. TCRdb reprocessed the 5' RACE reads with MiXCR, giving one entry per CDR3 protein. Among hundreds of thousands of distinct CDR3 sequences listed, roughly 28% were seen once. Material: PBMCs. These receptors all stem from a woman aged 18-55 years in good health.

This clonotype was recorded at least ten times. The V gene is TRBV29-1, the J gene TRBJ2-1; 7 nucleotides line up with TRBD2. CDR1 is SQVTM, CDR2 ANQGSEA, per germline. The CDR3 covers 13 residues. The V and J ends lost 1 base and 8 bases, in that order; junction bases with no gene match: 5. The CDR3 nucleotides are TGCAGCGTTGAAGTGCAGGGAGGGCATGAGCAGTTCTTC. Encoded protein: CSVEVQGGHEQFF.

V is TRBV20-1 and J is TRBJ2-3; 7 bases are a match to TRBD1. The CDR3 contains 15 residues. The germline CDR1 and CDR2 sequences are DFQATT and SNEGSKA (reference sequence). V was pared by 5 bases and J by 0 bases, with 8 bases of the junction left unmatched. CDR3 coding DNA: TGCAGTGCTGGTGACCGGGACAGAAGCACAGATACGCAGTATTTT. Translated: CSAGDRDRSTDTQYF.

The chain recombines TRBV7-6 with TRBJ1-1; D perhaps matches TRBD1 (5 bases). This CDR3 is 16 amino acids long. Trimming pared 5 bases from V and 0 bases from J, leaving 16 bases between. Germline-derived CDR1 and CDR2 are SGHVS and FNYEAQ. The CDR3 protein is CASSPPGGSMNTEAFF. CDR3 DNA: TGTGCCAGCAGCCCCCCGGGGGGGTCCATGAACACTGAAGCTTTCTTT.

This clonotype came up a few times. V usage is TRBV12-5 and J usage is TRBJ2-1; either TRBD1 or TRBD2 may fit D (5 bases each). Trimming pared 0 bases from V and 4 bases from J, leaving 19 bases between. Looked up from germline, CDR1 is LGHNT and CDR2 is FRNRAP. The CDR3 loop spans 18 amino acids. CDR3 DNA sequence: TGTGCTAGTGGTTTGGTACGGGACGGACGGCCCCCATACAATGAGCAGTTCTTC. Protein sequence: CASGLVRDGRPPYNEQFF. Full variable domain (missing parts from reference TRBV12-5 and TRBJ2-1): DARVTQTPRHKVTEMGQEVTMRCQPILGHNTVFWYRQTMMQGLELLAYFRNRAPLDDSGMPKDRFSAEMPDATLATLKIQPSEPRDSAVYFCASGLVRDGRPPYNEQFFGPGTRLTVL.

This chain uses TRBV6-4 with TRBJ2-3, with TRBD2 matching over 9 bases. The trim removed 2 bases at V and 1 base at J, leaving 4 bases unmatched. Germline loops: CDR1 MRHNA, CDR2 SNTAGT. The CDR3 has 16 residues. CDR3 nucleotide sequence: TGTGCCAGCAGTGACAGTGCTAGCGGGGGCACAGATACGCAGTATTTT. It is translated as CASSDSASGGTDTQYF.

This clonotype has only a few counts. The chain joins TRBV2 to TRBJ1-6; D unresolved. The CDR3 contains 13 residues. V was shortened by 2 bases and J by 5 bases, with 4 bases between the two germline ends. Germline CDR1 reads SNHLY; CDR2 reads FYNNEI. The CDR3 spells CASSEQDNSPLHF. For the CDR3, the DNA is TGTGCCAGCAGTGAACAGGATAATTCACCCCTCCACTTT.

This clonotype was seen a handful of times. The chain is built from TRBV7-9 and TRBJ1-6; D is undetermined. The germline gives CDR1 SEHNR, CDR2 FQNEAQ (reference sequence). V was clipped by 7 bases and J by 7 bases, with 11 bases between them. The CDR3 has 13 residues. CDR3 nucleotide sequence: TGTGCCAGCACCCCGTGGAACAATTCACCCCTCCACTTT. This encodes CASTPWNNSPLHF.

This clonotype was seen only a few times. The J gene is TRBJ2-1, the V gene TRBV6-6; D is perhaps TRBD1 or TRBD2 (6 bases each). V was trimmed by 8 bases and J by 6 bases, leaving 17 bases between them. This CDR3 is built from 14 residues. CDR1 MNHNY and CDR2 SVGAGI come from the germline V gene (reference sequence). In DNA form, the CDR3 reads TGTGCCAGCGCAAGACAGGAGGGAGCCAATGAGCAGTTCTTC. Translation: CASARQEGANEQFF.

As DNA, the CDR3 is TGTGCCAGCAGTTCCGGCTCCCGTCGAGAGCAGTACTTC. Encoded protein: CASSSGSRREQYF. The chain carries TRBV12-3 or TRBV12-4 and TRBJ2-7; D is unresolved. The CDR3 spans 13 residues. V was pared by 4 bases and J by 7 bases, with 14 bases between.

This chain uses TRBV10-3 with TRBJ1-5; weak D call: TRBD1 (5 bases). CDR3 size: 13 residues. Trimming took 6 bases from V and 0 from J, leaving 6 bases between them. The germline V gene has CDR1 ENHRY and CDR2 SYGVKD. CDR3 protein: CAIRGLSNQPQHF. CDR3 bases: TGTGCCATCAGGGGACTTAGCAATCAGCCCCAGCATTTT.

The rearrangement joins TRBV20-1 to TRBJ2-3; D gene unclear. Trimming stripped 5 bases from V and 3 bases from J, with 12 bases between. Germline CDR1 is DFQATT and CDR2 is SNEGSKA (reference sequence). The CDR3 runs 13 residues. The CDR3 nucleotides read TGCAGTGCTCCTCCCCCCGGGACAGATACGCAGTATTTT. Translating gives CSAPPPGTDTQYF.

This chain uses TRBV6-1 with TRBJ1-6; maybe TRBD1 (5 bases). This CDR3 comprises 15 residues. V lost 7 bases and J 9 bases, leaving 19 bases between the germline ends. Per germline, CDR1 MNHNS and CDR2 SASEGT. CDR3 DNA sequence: TGTGCCAGCATCCAGGGACCCGCTTTAAGTTCACCCCTCCACTTT. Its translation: CASIQGPALSSPLHF.

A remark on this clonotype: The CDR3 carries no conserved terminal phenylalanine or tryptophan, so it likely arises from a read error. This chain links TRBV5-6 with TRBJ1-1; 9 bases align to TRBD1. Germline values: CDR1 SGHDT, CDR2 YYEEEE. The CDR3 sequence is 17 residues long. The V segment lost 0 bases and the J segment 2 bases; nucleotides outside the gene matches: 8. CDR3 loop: CASSLVLPGQGNTEAFL. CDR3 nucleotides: TGTGCCAGCAGCTTGGTACTACCGGGACAGGGTAACACTGAAGCTTTCCTT.

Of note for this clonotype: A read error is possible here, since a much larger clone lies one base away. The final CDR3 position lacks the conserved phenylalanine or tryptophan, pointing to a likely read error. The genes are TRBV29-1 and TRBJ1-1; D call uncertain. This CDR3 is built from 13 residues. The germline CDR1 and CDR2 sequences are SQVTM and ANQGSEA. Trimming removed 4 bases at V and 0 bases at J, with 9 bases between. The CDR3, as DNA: TGCAGCGTTGGGATACAGATGAACACTGAAGCTTTCCTT. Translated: CSVGIQMNTEAFL.

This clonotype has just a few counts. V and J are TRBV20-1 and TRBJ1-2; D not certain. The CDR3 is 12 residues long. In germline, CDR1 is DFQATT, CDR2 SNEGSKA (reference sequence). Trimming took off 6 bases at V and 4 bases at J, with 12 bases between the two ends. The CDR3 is CSAGSSAYGYTF. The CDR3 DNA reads TGCAGTGCCGGTTCCTCGGCCTATGGCTACACCTTC.

The CDR3 DNA is TGTGCCAGCAGCGGGATAGCGGAGACCCAGTACTTC. Protein product: CASSGIAETQYF. The chain has TRBV9 and TRBJ2-5, with D perhaps matching TRBD2 (5 bases). CDR1 is SGDLS, CDR2 YYNGEE, per germline. Trimming removed 3 bases at V and 5 bases at J, with 8 bases between. The CDR3 extends over 12 amino acids. Variable domain in full (rest from reference TRBV9 and TRBJ2-5): DSGVTQTPKHLITATGQRVTLRCSPRSGDLSVYWYQQSLDQGLQFLIQYYNGEERAKGNILERFSAQQFPDLHSELNLSSLELGDSALYFCASSGIAETQYFGPGTRLLVL.

CDR3 residues: CASSLTPGQEAFF. The CDR3 nucleotides read TGTGCCAGCAGCCTCACCCCGGGACAGGAAGCTTTCTTT. The rearrangement links TRBV7-8 to TRBJ1-1; 7 bases fit TRBD1. J gave up 8 bases and V 5 bases, and 8 bases lay outside the gene matches. Germline-derived CDR1 and CDR2 are SGHVS and FQNEAQ. CDR3 length equals 13 residues.